The present T cell receptor beta chain was sequenced within a study of blood T cell repertoires in COVID-19. The table came from immunoSEQ multiplex PCR; TCRdb's copy has only in-frame clones and leaves some out. Of about 480,000 clones in the sample, around 87% were seen once. This sequence was found in a woman in her thirties or forties who had recovered from COVID-19. Sequenced: PBMCs or T cells enriched from blood (not recorded which).

The CDR3 sequence: CASSYTDSSYNEQFF. CDR3 nucleotide sequence: TGTGCCAGCAGTTACACGGACAGTTCCTACAATGAGCAGTTCTTC. The chain combines TRBV6-2 or TRBV6-3 with TRBJ2-1, with D perhaps TRBD1 (6 bases). V lost 2 bases to trimming and J lost 1 base, with 9 bases between them. Germline values: CDR1 MNHEY, CDR2 SVGEGT. The CDR3 has 15 amino acids.